These 7 T cell receptor beta chains came from one sample sequenced in a study of regulatory T cells in long-lasting Graves disease. Time point: newly diagnosed GD, antithyroid drugs for less than 3 months. From RNA extracted from PBMCs, the TCR library was made. Combining iRepertoire HTBI primers with Arm-PCR of CDR3 regions, the authors built TCR beta libraries. TCRdb redid the calling of the multiplex PCR reads with MiXCR, one entry per CDR3 protein. The sample yields about 430,000 distinct CDR3 sequences, 15% seen once. These data also formed part of another study, on T cells in Graves' hyperthyroidism and ophthalmopathy.

The sample was peripheral blood mononuclear cells (PBMCs), taken at new diagnosis, from a patient treated with antithyroid drugs. These receptor sequences come from a middle-aged woman with Graves disease.

At least ten counts were recorded for this clonotype. CDR3 nucleotides: TGTGCCAGCAGCCCTCCTAGTAGAGGTGAGCAGTTCTTC. Translation: CASSPPSRGEQFF. This sequence joins TRBV13 and TRBJ2-1, with unresolved D. Trimming took 5 bases from V and 9 from J, leaving 14 bases between them. CDR1 and CDR2 from the germline V gene are PRHDT and FYEKMQ (reference sequence). This CDR3 is 13 amino acids long. The full variable domain, with the rest looked up from reference TRBV13 and TRBJ2-1, is AAGVIQSPRHLIKEKRETATLKCYPIPRHDTVYWYQQGPGQDPQFLISFYEKMQSDKGSIPDRFSAQQFSDYHSELNMSSLELGDSALYFCASSPPSRGEQFFGPGTRLTVL.

This clonotype was detected a few times. This chain uses TRBV27 with TRBJ2-1; no reliable D call. With 3 bases removed from V and 8 bases from J, the gap between germline ends came to 11 bases. This CDR3 spans 13 amino acids. Germline CDR1 is MNHEY and CDR2 is SMNVEV (reference sequence). CDR3 in amino acids: CASSFALEYEQFF. The CDR3 DNA follows: TGTGCCAGCAGTTTTGCTCTGGAGTATGAGCAGTTCTTC.

The table lists this clonotype with many counts. This rearrangement joins TRBV27 to TRBJ1-1; TRBD1 agrees at 7 bases. The CDR3 totals 13 residues. The junction had 4 bases not matched to a gene; V was cut back by 5 bases and J by 4 bases. CDR1 is MNHEY and CDR2 is SMNVEV in the germline V gene (reference sequence). The CDR3 loop reads CASSDQGGTEAFF. In DNA, the CDR3 is TGTGCCAGCAGTGACCAGGGGGGCACTGAAGCTTTCTTT.

The V call is TRBV9, the J call TRBJ2-7; D is uncertain. V was trimmed by 1 base and J by 4 bases, leaving 15 bases between them. The CDR3 has 15 residues. CDR1 is SGDLS, CDR2 YYNGEE, per germline. The CDR3 is CASSVSEVGGYEQYF. DNA of the CDR3: TGTGCCAGCAGCGTATCCGAGGTCGGCGGATACGAGCAGTACTTC.

This clonotype was counted at least ten times. The CDR3 DNA sequence: TGTGCCAGCAGTTTCGTGCGGACAGGCAACCATGGCTACACCTTC. This translates into CASSFVRTGNHGYTF. V is TRBV12-3 or TRBV12-4 and J is TRBJ1-2; TRBD1 agrees at 7 bases. CDR3 length: 15 residues. Trimming cost V 3 bases and J 6 bases; bases outside gene matches: 10.

The J gene is TRBJ2-7, the V gene TRBV4-3, with TRBD1 matching over 11 bases. The junction had 7 bases not matched to a gene; V was cut back by 2 bases and J by 4 bases. The CDR3 sequence is 16 residues long. In germline, CDR1 is LGHNA, CDR2 YSLEER. This CDR3 is CASSQTTGTGGYEQYF. The CDR3 DNA follows: TGCGCCAGCAGCCAAACAACCGGGACAGGGGGTTACGAGCAGTACTTC.

This clonotype was counted at least ten times. The chain couples TRBV7-9 to TRBJ2-5; 9 positions agree with TRBD1. Unmatched junction bases numbered 3, after V lost 3 bases and J lost 1 base. CDR1 is SEHNR and CDR2 is FQNEAQ in the germline V gene (reference sequence). CDR3 length: 15 residues. The CDR3 sequence: CASSLGQGFQETQYF. CDR3 sequence (DNA): TGTGCCAGCAGCTTGGGACAGGGTTTCCAAGAGACCCAGTACTTC.